This T cell receptor beta chain came from a study of T-cell memory formation after mild COVID-19. Whole-study context: TCR clusters largely stayed donor specific. Whole-study findings and limits: Confirmation was lacking for SARS-CoV-2 specificity of second-wave clones that peaked on day 37. Contracting clones from day 15 to 85 showed balanced CD4/CD8; later expanders favored CD4+.

This clonotype came up a few times. The antigen is unknown. TCRdb reprocessed the 5' RACE reads via MiXCR and lists one record per CDR3 protein. The sample has more than 300,000 distinct CDR3 sequences, about 20% seen once. Source material: PBMCs or a T cell subset sorted from them (not recorded which). This receptor was taken from a man aged 18 to 30 who had mild COVID-19 (a few samples of this study predate the infection). Cell type and time point are not known.

The CDR3 DNA reads TGTGCCACCAGTGACCGCATTGGCCGGGGCGGTAGGGATGAGCAGTTCTTC. This translates into CATSDRIGRGGRDEQFF. V is TRBV24-1 and J is TRBJ2-1; perhaps D is TRBD1 or TRBD2 (5 bases each). This CDR3 has 17 amino acids. Germline CDR1 and CDR2: KGHDR and SFDVKD. The V and J ends lost 4 bases and 8 bases respectively, with 23 bases between them.